This T cell receptor beta chain was found in a study of post-analysis software for immune sequencing data. Overall study results and limits: Comparison with controls showed significantly lower normalized Chao1 diversity in multiple sclerosis patients. Batch-mates among the samples co-clustered strongly by F measure. Comparison of patients with controls showed roughly five TRBV segments more frequent in patients, TRBV5-6, TRBV5-1 and TRBV20-1 among them.

Unique molecular identifiers were built into the TCR beta cDNA libraries. Starting from roughly 1 to 10 million T cells, the study yielded roughly 0.5 million cDNA molecules. TCRdb ran MiXCR on the PCR reads and lists one entry per CDR3 protein. The sample includes hundreds of thousands of distinct CDR3 sequences, 59% of them seen just once. This clonotype appeared a few times. Its antigen is not identified. The CDR3 spans 13 residues. Trimming cost V 3 bases and J 3 bases, with 11 bases left between them. CDR1 DFQATT and CDR2 SNEGSKA come from the germline V gene (reference sequence). Sequencing input: blood. The sequence was obtained from a girl aged 2-10 years with multiple sclerosis. The V call is TRBV20-1, the J call TRBJ2-5; D not resolved. For the CDR3, the DNA is TGCAGTGCTAGCCGAGCGAGAGAAGAGACCCAGTACTTC. The encoded protein is CSASRAREETQYF.